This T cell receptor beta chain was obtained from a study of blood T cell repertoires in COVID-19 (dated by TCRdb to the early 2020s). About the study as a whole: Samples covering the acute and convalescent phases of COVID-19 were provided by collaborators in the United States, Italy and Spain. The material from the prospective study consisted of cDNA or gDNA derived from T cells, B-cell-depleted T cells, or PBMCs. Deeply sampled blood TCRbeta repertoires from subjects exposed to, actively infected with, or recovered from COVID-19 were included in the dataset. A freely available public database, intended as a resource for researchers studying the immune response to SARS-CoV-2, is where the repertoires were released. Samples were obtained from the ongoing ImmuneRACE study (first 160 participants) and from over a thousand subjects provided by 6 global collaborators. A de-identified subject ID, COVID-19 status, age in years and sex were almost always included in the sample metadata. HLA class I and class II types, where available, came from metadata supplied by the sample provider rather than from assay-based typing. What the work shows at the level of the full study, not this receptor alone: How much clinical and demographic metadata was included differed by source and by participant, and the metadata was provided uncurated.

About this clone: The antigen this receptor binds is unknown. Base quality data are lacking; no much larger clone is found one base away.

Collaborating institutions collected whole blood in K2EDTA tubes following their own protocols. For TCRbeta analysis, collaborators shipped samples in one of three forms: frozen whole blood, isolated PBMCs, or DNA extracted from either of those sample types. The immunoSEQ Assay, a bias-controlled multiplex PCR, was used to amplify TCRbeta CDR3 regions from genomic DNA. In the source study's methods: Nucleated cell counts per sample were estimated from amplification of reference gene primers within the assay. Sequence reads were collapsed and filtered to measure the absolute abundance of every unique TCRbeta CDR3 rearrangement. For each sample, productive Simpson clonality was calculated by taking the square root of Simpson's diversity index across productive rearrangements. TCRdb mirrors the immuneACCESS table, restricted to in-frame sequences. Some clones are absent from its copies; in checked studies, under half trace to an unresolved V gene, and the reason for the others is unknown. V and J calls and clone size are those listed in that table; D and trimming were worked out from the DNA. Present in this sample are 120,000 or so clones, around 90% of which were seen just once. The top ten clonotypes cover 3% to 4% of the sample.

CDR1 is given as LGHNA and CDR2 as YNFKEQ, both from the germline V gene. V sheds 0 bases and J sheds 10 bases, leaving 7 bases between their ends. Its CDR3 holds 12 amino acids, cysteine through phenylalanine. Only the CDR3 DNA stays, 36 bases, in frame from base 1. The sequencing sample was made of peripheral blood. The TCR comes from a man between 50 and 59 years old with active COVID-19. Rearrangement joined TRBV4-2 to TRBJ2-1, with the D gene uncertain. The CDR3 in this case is CASSQDTGEQFF. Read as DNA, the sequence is TGTGCCAGCAGCCAAGATACCGGGGAGCAGTTCTTC.